This T cell receptor (beta chain) was observed in a study of neurological immune-mediated disorders. Study findings and constraints: Sharing of CDR3 amino acid sequences among expanded clones across subjects was absent, suggesting private repertoires in all groups. HTLV-1-associated myelopathy ranked highest for TCR clonal expansion and multiple sclerosis lowest, beneath healthy controls.

The team produced cDNA through 5'RACE using 10-nucleotide random UMIs. MiXCR, run by TCRdb on the 5' RACE reads, gives a single entry per CDR3 protein. The table lists 26,000 or so distinct CDR3 sequences, around 21% of them singletons. Blood bank volunteers in Maryland, USA, served as healthy controls. Trimming removed 0 bases at V and 4 bases at J, with 6 bases between. CDR3 length equals 13 residues. The V gene's germline CDR1 is SGHRS and CDR2 YFSETQ. This clonotype appeared many times. Its cognate antigen is unknown. Sample: PBMCs. This receptor was obtained from a woman in her sixties in good health. The chain uses TRBV5-1 and TRBJ2-3, with D possibly being TRBD2 (5 bases). DNA for the CDR3: TGCGCCAGCAGCTTGGATAGCGCAGATACGCAGTATTTT. Translating gives CASSLDSADTQYF.